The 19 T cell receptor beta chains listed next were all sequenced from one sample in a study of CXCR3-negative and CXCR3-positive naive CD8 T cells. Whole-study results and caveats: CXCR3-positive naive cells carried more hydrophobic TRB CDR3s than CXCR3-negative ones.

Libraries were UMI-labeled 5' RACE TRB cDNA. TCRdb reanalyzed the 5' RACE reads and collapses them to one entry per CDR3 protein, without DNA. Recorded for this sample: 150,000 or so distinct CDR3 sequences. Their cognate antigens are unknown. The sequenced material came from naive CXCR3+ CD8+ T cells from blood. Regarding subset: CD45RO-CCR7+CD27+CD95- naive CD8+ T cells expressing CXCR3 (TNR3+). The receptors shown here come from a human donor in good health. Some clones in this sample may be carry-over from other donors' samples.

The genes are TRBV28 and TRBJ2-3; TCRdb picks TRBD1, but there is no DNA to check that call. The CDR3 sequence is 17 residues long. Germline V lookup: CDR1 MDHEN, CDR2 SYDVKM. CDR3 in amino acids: CASSLAPRATSTDTQYF. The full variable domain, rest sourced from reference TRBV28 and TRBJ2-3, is DVKVTQSSRYLVKRTGEKVFLECVQDMDHENMFWYRQDPGLGLRLIYFSYDVKMKEKGDIPEGYSVSREKKERFSLILESASTNQTSMYLCASSLAPRATSTDTQYFGPGTRLTVL.

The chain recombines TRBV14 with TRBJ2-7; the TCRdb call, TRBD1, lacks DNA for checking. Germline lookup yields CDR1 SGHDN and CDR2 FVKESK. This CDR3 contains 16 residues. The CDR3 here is CASSRGTRDDTYEQYF.

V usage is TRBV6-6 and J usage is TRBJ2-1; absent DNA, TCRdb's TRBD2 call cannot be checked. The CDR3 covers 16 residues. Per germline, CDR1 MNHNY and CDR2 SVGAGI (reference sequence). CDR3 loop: CASSYESSGGALEQFF.

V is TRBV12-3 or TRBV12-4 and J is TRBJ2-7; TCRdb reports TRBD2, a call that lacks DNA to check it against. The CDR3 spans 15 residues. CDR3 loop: CASSSSHVSSYEQYF.

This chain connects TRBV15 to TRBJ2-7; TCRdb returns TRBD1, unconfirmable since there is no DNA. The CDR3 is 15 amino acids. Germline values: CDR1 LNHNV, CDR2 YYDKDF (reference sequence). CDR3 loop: CATSSGQEIPYEQYF.

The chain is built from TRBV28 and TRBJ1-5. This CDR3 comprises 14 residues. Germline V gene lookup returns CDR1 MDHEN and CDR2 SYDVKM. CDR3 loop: CASSLFGSNQPQHF. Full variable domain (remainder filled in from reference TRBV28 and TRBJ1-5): DVKVTQSSRYLVKRTGEKVFLECVQDMDHENMFWYRQDPGLGLRLIYFSYDVKMKEKGDIPEGYSVSREKKERFSLILESASTNQTSMYLCASSLFGSNQPQHFGDGTRLSIL.

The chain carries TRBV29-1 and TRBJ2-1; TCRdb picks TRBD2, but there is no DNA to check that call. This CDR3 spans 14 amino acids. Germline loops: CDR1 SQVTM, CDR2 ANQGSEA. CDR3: CSPQGLAGGDEQFF.

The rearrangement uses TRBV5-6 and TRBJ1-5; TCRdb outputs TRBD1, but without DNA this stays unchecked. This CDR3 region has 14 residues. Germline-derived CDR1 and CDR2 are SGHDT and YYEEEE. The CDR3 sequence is CASSSGQGVQPQHF.

CDR3 amino acids: CASSQDGREGPTDTQYF. The chain uses TRBV14 and TRBJ2-3; absent DNA, TCRdb's TRBD2 call cannot be checked. The CDR3 length is 17 residues. The V gene's germline CDR1 is SGHDN and CDR2 FVKESK. Together with reference TRBV14 and TRBJ2-3, the CDR3 gives the full variable domain: EAGVTQFPSHSVIEKGQTVTLRCDPISGHDNLYWYRRVMGKEIKFLLHFVKESKQDESGMPNNRFLAERTGGTYSTLKVQPAELEDSGVYFCASSQDGREGPTDTQYFGPGTRLTVL.

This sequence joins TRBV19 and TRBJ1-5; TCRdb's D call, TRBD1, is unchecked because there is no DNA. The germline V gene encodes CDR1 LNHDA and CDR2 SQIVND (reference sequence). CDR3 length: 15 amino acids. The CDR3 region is CASSIAGGGNQPQHF. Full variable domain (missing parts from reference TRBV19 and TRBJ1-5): DGGITQSPKYLFRKEGQNVTLSCEQNLNHDAMYWYRQDPGQGLRLIYYSQIVNDFQKGDIAEGYSVSREKKESFPLTVTSAQKNPTAFYLCASSIAGGGNQPQHFGDGTRLSIL.

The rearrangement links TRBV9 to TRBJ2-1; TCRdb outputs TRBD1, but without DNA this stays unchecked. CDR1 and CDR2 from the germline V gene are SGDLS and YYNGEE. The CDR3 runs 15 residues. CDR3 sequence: CASSAWGSRGGEQFF.

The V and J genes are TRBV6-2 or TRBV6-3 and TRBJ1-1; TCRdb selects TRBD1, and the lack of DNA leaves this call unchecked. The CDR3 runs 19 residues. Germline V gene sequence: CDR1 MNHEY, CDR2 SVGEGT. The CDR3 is CASSYSKRGEAIRSTEAFF.

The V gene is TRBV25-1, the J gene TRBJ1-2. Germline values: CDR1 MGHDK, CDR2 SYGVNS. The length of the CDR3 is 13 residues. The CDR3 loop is CASSESHTYGYTF.

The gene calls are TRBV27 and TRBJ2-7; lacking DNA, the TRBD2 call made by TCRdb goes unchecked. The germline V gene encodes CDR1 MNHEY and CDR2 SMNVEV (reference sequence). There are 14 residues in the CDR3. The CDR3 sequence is CASSSGLTSYEQYF.

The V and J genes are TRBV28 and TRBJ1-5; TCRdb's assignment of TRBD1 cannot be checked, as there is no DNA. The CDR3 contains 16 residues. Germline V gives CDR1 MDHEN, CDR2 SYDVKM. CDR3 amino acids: CATGDTGRGSNQPQHF.

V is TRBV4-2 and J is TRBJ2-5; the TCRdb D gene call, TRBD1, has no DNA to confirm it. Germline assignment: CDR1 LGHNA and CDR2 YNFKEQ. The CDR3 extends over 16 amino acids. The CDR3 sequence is CASKASNRDNGETQYF.

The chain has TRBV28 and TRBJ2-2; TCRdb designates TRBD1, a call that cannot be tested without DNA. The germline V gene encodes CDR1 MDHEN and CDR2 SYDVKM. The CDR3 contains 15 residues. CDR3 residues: CASSLDGENTGELFF.

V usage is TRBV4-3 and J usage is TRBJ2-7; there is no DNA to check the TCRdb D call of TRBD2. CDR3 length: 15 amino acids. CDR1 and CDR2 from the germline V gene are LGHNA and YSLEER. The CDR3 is CASSRARDPPYEQYF.

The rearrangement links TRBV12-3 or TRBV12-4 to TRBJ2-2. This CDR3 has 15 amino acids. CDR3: CASSLLVVNTGELFF.